Below, one T cell receptor (beta chain) is given with its context. Per-patient samples, pretreatment and on-treatment, numbered 1 to 8. The data derive from a study of PD-L1 blockade in urothelial cancer. Study details: The patients' atezolizumab therapy, 1,200 mg intravenously every 3 weeks, started in the mid-2010s. Each patient had 0 to 3 earlier chemotherapy regimens. Blood analyses occurred 3 weeks (second dose) and 6 weeks post treatment start.

Method: immunoSEQ multiplex PCR; TCRdb's copy keeps in-frame clones and lacks some. The sample lists roughly 44,000 clones, roughly 86% occurring once. The V gene's germline CDR1 is KGHSH and CDR2 LQKENI. The CDR3 has 13 residues. The V and J ends lost 6 bases and 7 bases respectively, with 16 bases between them. This material consisted of PBMCs, taken around atezolizumab (anti-PD-L1) treatment. This clonotype was obtained from a man aged 70 or older with urothelial cancer. This chain connects TRBV18 to TRBJ2-7; perhaps TRBD2 as D (5 bases). The CDR3 region has the DNA TGTGCCAGCTCCCCGGGGTCCTCGGGGGAGCAGTACTTC. It codes for CASSPGSSGEQYF.